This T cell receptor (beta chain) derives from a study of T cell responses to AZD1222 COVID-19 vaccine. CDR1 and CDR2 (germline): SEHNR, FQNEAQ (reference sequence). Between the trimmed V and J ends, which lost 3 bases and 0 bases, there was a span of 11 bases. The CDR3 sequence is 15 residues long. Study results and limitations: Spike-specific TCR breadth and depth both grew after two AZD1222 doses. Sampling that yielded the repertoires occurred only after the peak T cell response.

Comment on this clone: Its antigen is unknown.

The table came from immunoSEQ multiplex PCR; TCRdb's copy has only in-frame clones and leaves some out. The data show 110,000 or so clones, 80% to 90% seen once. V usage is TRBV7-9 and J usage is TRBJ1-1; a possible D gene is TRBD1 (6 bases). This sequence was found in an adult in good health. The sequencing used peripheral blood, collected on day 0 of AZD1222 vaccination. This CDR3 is CASSFGGRMNTEAFF. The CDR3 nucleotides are TGTGCCAGCAGCTTCGGGGGGCGGATGAACACTGAAGCTTTCTTT.